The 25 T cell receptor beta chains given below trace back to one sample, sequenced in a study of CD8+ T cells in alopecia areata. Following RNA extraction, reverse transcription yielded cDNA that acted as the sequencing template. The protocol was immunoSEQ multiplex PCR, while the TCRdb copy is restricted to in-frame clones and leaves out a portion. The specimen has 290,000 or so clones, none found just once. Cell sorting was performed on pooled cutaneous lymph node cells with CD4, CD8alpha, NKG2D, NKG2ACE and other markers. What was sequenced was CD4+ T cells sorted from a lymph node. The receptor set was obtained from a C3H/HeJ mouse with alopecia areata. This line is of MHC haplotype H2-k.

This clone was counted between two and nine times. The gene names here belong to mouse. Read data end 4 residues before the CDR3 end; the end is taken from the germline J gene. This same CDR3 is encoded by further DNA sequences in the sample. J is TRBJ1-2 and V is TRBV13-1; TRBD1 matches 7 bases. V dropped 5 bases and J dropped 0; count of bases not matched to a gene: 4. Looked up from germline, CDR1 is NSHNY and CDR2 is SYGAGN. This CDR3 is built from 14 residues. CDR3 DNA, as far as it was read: TGTGCCAGCAGGCCGGGACAGCCAAACTCC. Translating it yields CASRPGQPNS. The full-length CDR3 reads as CASRPGQPNSDYTF.

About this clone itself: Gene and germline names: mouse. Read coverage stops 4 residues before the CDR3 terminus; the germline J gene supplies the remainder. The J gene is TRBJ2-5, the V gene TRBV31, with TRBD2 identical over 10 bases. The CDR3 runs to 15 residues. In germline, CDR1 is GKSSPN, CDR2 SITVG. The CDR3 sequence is CAWSPPGLGKDTQYF. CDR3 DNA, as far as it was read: TGTGCCTGGAGTCCGCCGGGACTGGGGAAAGAC.

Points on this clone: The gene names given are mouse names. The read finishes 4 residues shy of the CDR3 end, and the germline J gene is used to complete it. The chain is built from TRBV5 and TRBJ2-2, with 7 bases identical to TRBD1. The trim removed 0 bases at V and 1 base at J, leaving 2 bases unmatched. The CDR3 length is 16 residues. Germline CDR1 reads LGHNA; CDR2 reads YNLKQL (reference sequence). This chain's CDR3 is CASSQERDRNTGQLYF. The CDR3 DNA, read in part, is TGTGCCAGCAGCCAAGAACGGGACAGAAACACCGGG.

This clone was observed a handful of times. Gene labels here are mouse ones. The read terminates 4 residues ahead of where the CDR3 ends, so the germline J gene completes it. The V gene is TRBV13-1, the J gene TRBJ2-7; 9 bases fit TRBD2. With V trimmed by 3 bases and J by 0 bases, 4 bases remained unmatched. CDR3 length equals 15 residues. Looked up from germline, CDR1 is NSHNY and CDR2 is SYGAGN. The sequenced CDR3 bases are TGTGCCAGCAGTGGACGGACTGGGGACTCCTAT. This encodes CASSGRTGDSY. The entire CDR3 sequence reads CASSGRTGDSYEQYF.

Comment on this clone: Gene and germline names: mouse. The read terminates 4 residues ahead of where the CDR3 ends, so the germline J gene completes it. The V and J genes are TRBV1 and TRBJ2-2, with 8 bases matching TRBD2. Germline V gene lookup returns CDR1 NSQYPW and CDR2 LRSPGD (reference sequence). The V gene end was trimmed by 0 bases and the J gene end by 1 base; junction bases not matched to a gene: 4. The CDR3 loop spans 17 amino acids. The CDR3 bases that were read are TGCACCTGCAGTGCAGATCGAGGGACTGGAAACACCGGG. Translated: CTCSADRGTGNTG. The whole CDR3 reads CTCSADRGTGNTGQLYF.

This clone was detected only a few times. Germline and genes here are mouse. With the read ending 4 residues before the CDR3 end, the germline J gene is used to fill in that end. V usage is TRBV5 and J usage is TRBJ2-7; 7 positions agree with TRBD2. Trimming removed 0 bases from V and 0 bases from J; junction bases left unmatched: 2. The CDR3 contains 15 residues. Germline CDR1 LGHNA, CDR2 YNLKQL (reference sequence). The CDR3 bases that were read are TGTGCCAGCAGCCAAGAGCTGGGGGACTCCTAT. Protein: CASSQELGDSY. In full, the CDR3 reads CASSQELGDSYEQYF.

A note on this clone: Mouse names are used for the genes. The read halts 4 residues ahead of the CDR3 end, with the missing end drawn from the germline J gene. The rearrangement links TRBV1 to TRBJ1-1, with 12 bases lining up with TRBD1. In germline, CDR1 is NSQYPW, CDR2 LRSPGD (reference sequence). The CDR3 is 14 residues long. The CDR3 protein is CTCRGQGAGTEVFF. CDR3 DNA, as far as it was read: TGCACCTGCAGGGGACAGGGGGCAGGGACA. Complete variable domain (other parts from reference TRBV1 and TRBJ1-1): VTLLEQNPRWRLVPRGQAVNLRCILKNSQYPWMSWYQQDLQKQLQWLFTLRSPGDKEVKSLPGADYLATRVTDTELRLQVANMSQGRTLYCTCRGQGAGTEVFFGKGTRLTVV.

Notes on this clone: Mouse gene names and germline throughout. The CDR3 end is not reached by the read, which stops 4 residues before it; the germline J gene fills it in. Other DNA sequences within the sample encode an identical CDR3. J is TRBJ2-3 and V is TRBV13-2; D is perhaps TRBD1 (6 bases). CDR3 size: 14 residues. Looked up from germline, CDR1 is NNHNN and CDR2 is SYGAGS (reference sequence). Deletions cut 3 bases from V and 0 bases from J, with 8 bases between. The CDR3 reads CASGGGTSAETLYF. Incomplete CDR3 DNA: TGTGCCAGCGGTGGCGGGACAAGTGCAGAA.

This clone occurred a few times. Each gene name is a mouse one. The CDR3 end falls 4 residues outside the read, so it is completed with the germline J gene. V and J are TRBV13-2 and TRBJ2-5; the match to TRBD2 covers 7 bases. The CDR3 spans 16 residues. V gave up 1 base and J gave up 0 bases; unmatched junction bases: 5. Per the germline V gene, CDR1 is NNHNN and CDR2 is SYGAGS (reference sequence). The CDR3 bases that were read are TGTGCCAGCGGTGATCAGCCTGGGGGTAACCAAGAC. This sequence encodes CASGDQPGGNQD. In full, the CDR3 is CASGDQPGGNQDTQYF.

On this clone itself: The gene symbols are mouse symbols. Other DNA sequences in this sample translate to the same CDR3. CDR3 in amino acids: CASSPGQGVYNSPLYF. The CDR3 bases that were read are TGTGCCAGCAGCCCCGGACAGGGGGTATATAATTCGCCC. This chain connects TRBV5 to TRBJ1-6, with 10 bases identical to TRBD1. The read ends 3 residues before the CDR3 terminus; that terminus is restored from the germline J gene. TRBJ1-6 is recorded as an ORF, its role being uncertain. Unmatched junction bases numbered 4, after V lost 4 bases and J lost 4 bases. The V gene's germline CDR1 is LGHNA and CDR2 YNLKQL (reference sequence). The CDR3 is 16 amino acids.

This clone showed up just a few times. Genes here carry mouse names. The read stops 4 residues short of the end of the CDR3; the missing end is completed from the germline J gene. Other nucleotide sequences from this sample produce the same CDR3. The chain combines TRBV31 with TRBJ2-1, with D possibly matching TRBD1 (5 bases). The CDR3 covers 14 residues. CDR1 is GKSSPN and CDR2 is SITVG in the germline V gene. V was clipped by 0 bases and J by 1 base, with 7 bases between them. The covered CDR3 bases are TGTGCCTGGAGTCTACAGGAAAACTATGCT. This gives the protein CAWSLQENYA. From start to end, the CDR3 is CAWSLQENYAEQFF.

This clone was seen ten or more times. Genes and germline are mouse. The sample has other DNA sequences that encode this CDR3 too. CDR3 sequence reads: CASSQGNSDYTF. CDR3 DNA, as far as it was read: TGTGCCAGCAGCCAGGGAAACTCC. The chain uses TRBV13-3 and TRBJ1-2; D may be TRBD1 (5 bases). From the germline J gene comes the end of the CDR3, since the read stops 4 residues before it. The germline V gene has CDR1 NNHDY and CDR2 SYVADS. This CDR3 is 12 amino acids long. The V gene lost 5 bases and the J gene lost 1 base, with 6 bases spanning the gap.

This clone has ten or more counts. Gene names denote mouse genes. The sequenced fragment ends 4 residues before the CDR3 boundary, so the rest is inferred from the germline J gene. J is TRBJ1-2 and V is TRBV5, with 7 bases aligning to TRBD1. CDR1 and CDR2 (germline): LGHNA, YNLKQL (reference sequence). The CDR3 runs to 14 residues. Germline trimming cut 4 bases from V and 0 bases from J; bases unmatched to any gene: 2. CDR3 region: CASSPGTANSDYTF. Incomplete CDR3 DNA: TGTGCCAGCAGCCCCGGGACAGCAAACTCC.

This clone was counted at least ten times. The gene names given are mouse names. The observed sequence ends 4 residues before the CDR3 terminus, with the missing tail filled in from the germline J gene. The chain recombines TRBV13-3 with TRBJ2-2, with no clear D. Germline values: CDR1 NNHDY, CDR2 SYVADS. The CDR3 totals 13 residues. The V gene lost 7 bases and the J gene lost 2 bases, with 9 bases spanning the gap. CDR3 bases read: TGTGCCAGCGGCGCCTGGAACACCGGG. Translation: CASGAWNTG. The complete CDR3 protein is CASGAWNTGQLYF.

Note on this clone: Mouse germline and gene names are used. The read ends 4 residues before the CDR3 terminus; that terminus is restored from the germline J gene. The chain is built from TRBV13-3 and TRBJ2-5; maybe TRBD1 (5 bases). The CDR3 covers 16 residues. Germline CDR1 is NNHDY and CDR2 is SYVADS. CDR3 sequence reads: CASSPPLPGQKDTQYF. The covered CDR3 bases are TGTGCCAGCAGTCCACCACTACCCGGACAAAAAGAC.

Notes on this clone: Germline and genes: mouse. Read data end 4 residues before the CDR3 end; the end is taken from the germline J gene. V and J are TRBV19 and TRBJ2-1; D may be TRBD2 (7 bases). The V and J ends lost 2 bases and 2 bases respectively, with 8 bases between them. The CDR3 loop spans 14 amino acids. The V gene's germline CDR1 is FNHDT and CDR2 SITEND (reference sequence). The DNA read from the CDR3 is TGTGCCAGCAGTATGGGGGGCCACTATGCT. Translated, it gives CASSMGGHYA. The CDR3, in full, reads CASSMGGHYAEQFF. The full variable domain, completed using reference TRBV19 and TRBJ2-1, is GGIITQTPKFLIGQEGQKLTLKCQQNFNHDTMYWYRQDSGKGLRLIYYSITENDLQKGDLSEGYDASREKKSSFSLTVTSAQKNEMAVFLCASSMGGHYAEQFFGPGTRLTVL.

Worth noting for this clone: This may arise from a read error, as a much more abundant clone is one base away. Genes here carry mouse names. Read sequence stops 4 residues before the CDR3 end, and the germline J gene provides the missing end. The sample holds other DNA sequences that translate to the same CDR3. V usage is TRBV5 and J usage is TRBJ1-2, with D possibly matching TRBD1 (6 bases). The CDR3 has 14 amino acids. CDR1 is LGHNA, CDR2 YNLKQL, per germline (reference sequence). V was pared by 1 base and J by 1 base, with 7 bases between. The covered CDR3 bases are TGTGCCAGCAGCCAAGGGACAGAAAACTCC. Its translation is CASSQGTENS. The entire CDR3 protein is CASSQGTENSDYTF.

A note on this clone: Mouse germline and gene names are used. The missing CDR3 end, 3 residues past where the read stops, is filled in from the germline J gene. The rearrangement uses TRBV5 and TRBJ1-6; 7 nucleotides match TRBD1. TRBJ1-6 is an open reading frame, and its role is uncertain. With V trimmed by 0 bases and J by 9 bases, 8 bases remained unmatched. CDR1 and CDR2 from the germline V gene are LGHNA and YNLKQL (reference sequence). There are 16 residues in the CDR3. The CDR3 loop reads CASSQDRGGAGSPLYF. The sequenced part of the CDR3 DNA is TGTGCCAGCAGCCAAGATCGAGGGGGCGCGGGTTCGCCC.

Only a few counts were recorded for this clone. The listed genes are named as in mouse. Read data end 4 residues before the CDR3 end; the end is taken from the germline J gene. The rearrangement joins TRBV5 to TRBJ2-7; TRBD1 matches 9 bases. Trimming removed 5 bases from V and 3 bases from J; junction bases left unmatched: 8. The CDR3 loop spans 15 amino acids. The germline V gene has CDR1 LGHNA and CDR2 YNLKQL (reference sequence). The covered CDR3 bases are TGTGCCAGCAGCAGACCGGGACAGGGTTTCTAT. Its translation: CASSRPGQGFY. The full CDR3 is CASSRPGQGFYEQYF.

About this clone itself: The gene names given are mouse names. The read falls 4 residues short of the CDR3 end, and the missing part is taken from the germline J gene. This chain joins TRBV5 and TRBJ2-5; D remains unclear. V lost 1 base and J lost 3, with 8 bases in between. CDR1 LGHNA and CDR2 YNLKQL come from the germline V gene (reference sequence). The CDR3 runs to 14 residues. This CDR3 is CASSQGERQDTQYF. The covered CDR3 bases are TGTGCCAGCAGCCAAGGGGAGAGGCAAGAC.

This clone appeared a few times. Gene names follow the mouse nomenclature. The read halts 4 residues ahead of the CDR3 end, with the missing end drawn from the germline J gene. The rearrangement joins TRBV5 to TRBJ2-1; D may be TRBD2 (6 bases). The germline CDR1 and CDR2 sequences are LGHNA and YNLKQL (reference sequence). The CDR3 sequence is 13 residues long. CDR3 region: CASSQWGRAEQFF. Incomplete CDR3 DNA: TGTGCCAGCAGCCAATGGGGGAGGGCT.

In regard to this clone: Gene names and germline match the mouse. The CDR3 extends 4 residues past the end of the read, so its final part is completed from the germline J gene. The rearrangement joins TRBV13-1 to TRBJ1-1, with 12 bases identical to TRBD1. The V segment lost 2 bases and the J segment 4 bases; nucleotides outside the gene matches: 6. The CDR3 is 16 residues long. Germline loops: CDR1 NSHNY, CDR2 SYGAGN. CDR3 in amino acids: CASSEGTGGRGTEVFF. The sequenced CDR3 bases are TGTGCCAGCAGTGAAGGGACAGGGGGCAGGGGCACA.

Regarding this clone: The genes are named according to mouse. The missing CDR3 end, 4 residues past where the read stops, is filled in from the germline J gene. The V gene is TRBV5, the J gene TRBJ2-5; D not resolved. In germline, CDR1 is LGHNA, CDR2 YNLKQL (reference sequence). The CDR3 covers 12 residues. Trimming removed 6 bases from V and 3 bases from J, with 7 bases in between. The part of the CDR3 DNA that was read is TGTGCCAGCAGTCTGGATCAAGAC. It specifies CASSLDQD. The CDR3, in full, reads CASSLDQDTQYF.

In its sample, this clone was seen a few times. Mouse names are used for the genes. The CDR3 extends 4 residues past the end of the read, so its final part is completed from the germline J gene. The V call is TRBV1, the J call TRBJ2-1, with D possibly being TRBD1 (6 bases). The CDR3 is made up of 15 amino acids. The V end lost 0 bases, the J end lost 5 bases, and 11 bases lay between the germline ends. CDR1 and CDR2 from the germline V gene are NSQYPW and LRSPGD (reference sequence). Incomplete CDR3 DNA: TGCACCTGCAGTGCAGATCGGGCAGGGGATGCT. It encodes CTCSADRAGDA. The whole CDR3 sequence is CTCSADRAGDAEQFF.

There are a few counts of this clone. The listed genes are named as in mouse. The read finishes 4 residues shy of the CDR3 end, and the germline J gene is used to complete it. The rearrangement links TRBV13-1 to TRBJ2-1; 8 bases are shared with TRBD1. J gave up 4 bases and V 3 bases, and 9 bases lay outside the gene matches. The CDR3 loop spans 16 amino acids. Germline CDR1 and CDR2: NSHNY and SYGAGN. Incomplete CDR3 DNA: TGTGCCAGCAGTGGGACCGGGACAGGCCTATATGCT. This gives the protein CASSGTGTGLYA. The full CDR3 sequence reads CASSGTGTGLYAEQFF.